This T cell receptor (beta chain) was observed in a study of CD8+ T cells in alopecia areata. General study points: Many expanded lesional clones remained in scalp and blood on tofacitinib. Compared with normal scalp, lesional scalp had higher clonality and more expanded CD8+ clones. Sharing of TCR sequences between patients (possibly for HLA-related reasons) was less clear than in mice.

The V end was cut by 3 bases, the J end by 6 bases, with 18 bases between. The CDR3 covers 16 residues. Germline CDR1 reads SGHTA; CDR2 reads FQGNSA. The sample's treatment: oral pan-JAK inhibitor, 5-10 mg twice daily. Extraction of RNA preceded its reverse transcription into cDNA, which served as the sequencing template. The table came from immunoSEQ multiplex PCR; TCRdb's copy has only in-frame clones and leaves some out. The table has 150,000 to 200,000 clones, 60% seen once. A note on this clone: The target antigen is unknown.

This material consisted of CD4+ T cells sorted from blood, taken at week 24, from a patient treated with tofacitinib. The rearrangement joins TRBV7-2 to TRBJ1-5, with no clear D. The source of this sequence is a human donor with alopecia areata. The CDR3, as DNA: TGTGCCAGCAGCTTTGAAATCGCAGCTGCGGGTCAGCCCCAGCATTTT. Its translation: CASSFEIAAAGQPQHF.